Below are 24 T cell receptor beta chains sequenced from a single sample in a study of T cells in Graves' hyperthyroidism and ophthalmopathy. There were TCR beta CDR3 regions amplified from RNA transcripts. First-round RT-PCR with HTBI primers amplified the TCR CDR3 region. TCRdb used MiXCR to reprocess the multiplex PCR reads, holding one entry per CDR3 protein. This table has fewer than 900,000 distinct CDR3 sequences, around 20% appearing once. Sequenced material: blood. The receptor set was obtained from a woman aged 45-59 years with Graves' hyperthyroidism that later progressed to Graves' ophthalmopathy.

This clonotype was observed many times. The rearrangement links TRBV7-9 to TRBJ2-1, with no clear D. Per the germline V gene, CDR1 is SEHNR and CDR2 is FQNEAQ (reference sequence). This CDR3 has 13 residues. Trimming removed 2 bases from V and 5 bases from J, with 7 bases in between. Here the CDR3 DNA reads TGTGCCAGCAGCTTATATCAGGACAATGAGCAGTTCTTC. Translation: CASSLYQDNEQFF.

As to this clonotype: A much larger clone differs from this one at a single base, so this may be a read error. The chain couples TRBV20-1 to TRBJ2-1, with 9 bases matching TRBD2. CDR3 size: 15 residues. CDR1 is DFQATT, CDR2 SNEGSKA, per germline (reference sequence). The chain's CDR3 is CGAPNLAGRYNEQFF. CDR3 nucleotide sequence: TGCGGTGCCCCGAACCTAGCGGGGAGGTACAATGAGCAGTTCTTC.

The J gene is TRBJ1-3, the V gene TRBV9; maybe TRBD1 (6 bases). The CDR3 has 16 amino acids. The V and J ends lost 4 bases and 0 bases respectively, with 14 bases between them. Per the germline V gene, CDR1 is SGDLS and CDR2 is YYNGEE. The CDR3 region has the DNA TGTGCCAGCAGCCACCCGGACAGCGACTCTGGAAACACCATATATTTT. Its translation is CASSHPDSDSGNTIYF.

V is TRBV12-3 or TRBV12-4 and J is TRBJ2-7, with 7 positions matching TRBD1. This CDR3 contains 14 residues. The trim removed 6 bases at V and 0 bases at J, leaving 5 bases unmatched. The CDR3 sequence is CASREDRSSYEQYF. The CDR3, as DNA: TGTGCCAGCAGGGAGGACAGGAGCTCCTACGAGCAGTACTTC.

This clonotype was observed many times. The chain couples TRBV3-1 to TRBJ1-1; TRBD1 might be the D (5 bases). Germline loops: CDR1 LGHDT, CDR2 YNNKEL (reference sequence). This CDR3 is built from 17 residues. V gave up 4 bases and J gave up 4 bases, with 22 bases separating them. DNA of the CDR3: TGTGCCAGCAGCCCCCAATTTCGGAGGGGTTGGGTCACTGAAGCTTTCTTT. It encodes CASSPQFRRGWVTEAFF.

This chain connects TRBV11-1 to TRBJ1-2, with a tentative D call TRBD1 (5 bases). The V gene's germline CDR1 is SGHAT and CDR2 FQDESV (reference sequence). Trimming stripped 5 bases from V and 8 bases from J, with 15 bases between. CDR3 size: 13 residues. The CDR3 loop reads CASSPPGYNGYTF. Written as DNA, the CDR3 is TGTGCCAGCAGCCCACCAGGGTATAACGGCTACACCTTC.

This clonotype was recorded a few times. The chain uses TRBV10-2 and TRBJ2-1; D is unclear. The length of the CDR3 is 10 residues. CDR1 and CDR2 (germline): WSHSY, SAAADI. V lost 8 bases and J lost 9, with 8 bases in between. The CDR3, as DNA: TGCGCCAGCCTGGCGGTTGAGCAGTTCTTC. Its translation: CASLAVEQFF.

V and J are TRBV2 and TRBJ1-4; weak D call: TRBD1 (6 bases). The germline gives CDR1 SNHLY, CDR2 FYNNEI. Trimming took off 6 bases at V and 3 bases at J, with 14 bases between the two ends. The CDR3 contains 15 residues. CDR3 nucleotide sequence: TGTGCCAGCAGCTCCCGGGACATTTCTAATGAAAAACTGTTTTTT. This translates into CASSSRDISNEKLFF.

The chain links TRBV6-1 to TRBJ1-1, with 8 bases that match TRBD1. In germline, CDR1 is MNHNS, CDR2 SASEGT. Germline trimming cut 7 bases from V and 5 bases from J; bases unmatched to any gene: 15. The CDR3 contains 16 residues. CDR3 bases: TGTGCCAGCATCCCCAAGATGGGCAGGGGGCTAACTGAAGCTTTCTTT. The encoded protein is CASIPKMGRGLTEAFF.

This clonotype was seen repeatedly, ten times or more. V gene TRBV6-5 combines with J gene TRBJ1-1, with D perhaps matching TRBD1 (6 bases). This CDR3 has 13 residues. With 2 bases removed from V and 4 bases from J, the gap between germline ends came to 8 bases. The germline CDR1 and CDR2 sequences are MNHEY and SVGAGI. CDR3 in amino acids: CASSYQGGTEAFF. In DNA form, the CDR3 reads TGTGCCAGCAGTTACCAAGGGGGCACTGAAGCTTTCTTT.

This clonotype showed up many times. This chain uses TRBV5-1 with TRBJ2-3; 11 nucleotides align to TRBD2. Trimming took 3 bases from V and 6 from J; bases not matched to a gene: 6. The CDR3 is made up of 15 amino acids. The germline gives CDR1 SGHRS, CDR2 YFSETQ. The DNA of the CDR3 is TGCGCCAGCAGCTCACTAGCGGGGGAAACGGATACGCAGTATTTT. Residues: CASSSLAGETDTQYF.

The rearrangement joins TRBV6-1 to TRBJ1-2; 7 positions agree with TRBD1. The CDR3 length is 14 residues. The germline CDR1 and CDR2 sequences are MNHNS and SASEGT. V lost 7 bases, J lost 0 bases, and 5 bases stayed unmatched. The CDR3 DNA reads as TGTGCCAGCAATCGGGACAGTTCTAACTATGGCTACACCTTC. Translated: CASNRDSSNYGYTF.

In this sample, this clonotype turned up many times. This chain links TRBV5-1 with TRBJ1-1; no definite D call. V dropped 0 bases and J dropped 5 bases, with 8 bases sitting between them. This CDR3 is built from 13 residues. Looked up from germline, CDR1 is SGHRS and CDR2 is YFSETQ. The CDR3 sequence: CASSLEFRTEAFF. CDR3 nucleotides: TGCGCCAGCAGCTTGGAATTCCGAACTGAAGCTTTCTTT.

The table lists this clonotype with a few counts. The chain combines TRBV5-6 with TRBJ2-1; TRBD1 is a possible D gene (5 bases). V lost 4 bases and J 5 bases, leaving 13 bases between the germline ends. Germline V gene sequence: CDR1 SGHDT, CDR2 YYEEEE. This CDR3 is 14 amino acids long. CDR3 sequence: CASSLGDSNNEQFF. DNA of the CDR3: TGTGCCAGCAGCCTGGGTGACAGCAACAATGAGCAGTTCTTC.

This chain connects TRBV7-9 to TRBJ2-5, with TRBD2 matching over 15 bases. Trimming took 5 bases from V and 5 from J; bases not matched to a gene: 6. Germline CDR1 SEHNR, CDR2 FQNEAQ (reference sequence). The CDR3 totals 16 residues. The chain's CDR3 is CASSPMGLAGGETQYF. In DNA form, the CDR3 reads TGTGCCAGCAGCCCGATGGGACTAGCGGGGGGTGAGACCCAGTACTTC.

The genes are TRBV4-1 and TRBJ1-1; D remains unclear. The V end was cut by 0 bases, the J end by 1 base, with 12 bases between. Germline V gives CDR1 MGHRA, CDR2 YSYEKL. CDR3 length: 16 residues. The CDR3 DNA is TGCGCCAGCAGCCAAGAATCGGGCAAAAAGAACACTGAAGCTTTCTTT. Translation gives CASSQESGKKNTEAFF.

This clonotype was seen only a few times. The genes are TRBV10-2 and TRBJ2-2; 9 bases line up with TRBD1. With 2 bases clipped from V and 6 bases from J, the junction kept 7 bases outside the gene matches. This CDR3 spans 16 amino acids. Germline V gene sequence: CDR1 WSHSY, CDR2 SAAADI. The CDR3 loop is CASSEVFGTGPGELFF. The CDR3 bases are TGCGCCAGCAGTGAGGTTTTCGGGACAGGGCCCGGGGAGCTGTTTTTT.

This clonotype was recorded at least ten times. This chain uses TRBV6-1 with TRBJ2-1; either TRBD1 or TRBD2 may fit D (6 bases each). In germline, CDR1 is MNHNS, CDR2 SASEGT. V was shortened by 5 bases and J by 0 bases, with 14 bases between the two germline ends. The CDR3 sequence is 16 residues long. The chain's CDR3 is CASSYHGGRSYNEQFF. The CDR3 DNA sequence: TGTGCCAGCAGTTACCACGGGGGCCGCTCCTACAATGAGCAGTTCTTC.

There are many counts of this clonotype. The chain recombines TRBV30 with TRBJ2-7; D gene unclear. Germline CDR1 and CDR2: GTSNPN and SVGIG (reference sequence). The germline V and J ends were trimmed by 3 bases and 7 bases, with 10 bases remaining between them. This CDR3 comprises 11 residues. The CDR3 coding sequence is TGTGCCTGGAGGAGAGTGAGTGAGCAGTACTTC. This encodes CAWRRVSEQYF. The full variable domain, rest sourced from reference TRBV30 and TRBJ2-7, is SQTIHQWPATLVQPVGSPLSLECTVEGTSNPNLYWYRQAAGRGLQLLFYSVGIGQISSEVPQNLSASRPQDRQFILSSKKLLLSDSGFYLCAWRRVSEQYFGPGTRLTVT.

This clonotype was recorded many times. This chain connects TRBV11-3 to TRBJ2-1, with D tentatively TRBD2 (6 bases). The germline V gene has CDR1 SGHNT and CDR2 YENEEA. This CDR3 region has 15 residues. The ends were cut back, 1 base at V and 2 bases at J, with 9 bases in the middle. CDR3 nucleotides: TGTGCCAGCAGCTTAGGGGGACTCACCTACAATGAGCAGTTCTTC. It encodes CASSLGGLTYNEQFF.

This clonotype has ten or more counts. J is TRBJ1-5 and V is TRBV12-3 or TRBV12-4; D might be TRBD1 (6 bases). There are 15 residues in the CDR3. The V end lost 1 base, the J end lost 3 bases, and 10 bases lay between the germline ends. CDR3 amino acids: CASSLEGHDNQPQHF. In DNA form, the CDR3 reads TGTGCCAGCAGTTTAGAGGGACACGACAATCAGCCCCAGCATTTT.

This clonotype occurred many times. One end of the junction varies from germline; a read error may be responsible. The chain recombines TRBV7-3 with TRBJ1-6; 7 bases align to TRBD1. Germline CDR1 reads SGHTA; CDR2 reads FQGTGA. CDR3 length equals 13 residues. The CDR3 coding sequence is TGTGCCAGCAGCATAACAGGGGATTCACCCCTCCACTTT. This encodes CASSITGDSPLHF. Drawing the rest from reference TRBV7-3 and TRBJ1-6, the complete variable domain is GAGVSQTPSNKVTEKGKYVELRCDPISGHTALYWYRQSLGQGPEFLIYFQGTGAADDSGLPNDRFFAVRPEGSVSTLKIQRTERGDSAVYLCASSITGDSPLHFGNGTRLTVT.

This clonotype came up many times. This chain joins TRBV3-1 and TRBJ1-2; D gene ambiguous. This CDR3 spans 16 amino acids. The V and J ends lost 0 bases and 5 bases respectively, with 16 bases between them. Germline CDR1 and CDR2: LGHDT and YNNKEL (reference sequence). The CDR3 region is CASSQDRAPRPYGYTF. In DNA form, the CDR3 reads TGTGCCAGCAGCCAAGATCGCGCCCCTAGACCGTATGGCTACACCTTC.

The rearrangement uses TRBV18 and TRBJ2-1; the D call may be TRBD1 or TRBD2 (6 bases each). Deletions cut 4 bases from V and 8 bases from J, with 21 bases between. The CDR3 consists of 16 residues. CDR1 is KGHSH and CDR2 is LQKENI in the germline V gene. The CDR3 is CASSLSGGGPGDEQFF. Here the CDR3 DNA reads TGTGCCAGCTCACTCTCCGGTGGGGGGCCGGGCGATGAGCAGTTCTTC.